Listed below are T cell receptor beta chains from one sample, sequenced in a study of Graves' ophthalmopathy and Graves' hyperthyroidism. Via MiXCR, TCRdb re-called the multiplex PCR reads, giving one row per CDR3 protein. The table has roughly 220,000 distinct CDR3 sequences, about 47% seen once. The specimen was peripheral blood. The receptors stem from an adult man with Graves' ophthalmopathy. The CDR3 runs from the conserved cysteine through the conserved F or W. A D gene is named only where the DNA matches it firmly. Size is omitted from some rows. Given values are once, few, many or a class for expanded clones.

d_gene,abundance,j_gene,v_gene,CDR3aa,CDR3nt
-,-,TRBJ2-7,TRBV4-1,CASSQSRESYEQYF,TGCGCCAGCAGCCAGTCCAGGGAGAGCTACGAGCAGTACTTC
-,-,TRBJ2-5,TRBV6-5,CASSYSGGQETQYF,TGTGCCAGCAGTTACTCCGGGGGCCAAGAGACCCAGTACTTC
-,-,TRBJ2-3,TRBV19,CASTAGGRTDTQYF,TGTGCCAGTACGGCCGGAGGGAGGACAGATACGCAGTATTTT
-,many,TRBJ1-1,TRBV20-1,CSASRDSSTEAFF,TGCAGTGCTAGCCGGGACTCTAGCACTGAAGCTTTCTTT
TRBD2,-,TRBJ2-2,TRBV29-1,CSVDGGTSGELFF,TGCAGCGTTGACGGGGGGACTAGCGGGGAGCTGTTTTTT
TRBD1,-,TRBJ2-5,TRBV10-1,CASSESRGREETQYF,TGCGCCAGCAGTGAGTCCAGGGGGCGAGAAGAGACCCAGTACTTC
TRBD1,-,TRBJ1-3,TRBV20-1,CSATQGASGNTIYF,TGCAGTGCTACACAGGGGGCCTCTGGAAACACCATATATTTT
TRBD1,-,TRBJ2-6,TRBV20-1,CSASDQGVAPSGANVLTF,TGCAGTGCTAGTGACCAGGGGGTAGCCCCCTCTGGGGCCAACGTCCTGACTTTC
-,-,TRBJ2-2,TRBV5-1,CASSPPERTGELFF,TGCGCCAGCAGCCCTCCGGAGAGGACCGGGGAGCTGTTTTTT
TRBD1,-,TRBJ1-5,TRBV2,CATDRGEETQHF,TGTGCCACGGACAGGGGAGAAGAGACCCAGCATTTT
-,-,TRBJ1-1,TRBV7-9,CASSLVVETEAFF,TGTGCCAGCAGCTTAGTGGTGGAAACTGAAGCTTTCTTT
-,-,TRBJ1-1,TRBV2,CASSGGEGVTEAFF,TGTGCCAGCAGTGGAGGGGAGGGTGTTACTGAAGCTTTCTTT
-,-,TRBJ2-5,TRBV2,CASSPPNGARTQYF,TGTGCCAGCTCACCACCAAACGGGGCGAGGACCCAGTACTTC
-,once,TRBJ2-5,TRBV20-1,CSARDGLAQETQYF,TGCAGTGCTAGAGATGGACTTGCCCAAGAGACCCAGTACTTC
-,-,TRBJ1-6,TRBV29-1,CSVESGGLLNSPLHF,TGCAGCGTTGAGTCCGGGGGCCTGTTAAATTCACCCCTCCACTTT
TRBD2,many,TRBJ2-7,TRBV7-6,CASSRGASGSSYEQYF,TGTGCCAGCAGCAGGGGAGCTAGCGGGAGTTCGTACGAGCAGTACTTC
-,-,TRBJ1-5,TRBV2,CASSEKGVEGEYSNQSQHF,TGTGCCAGCAGTGAAAAGGGGGTAGAGGGCGAGTATAGCAATCAGTCCCAGCATTTT
-,many,TRBJ1-5,TRBV5-4,CASSLGGVGSNQPQHF,TGTGCCAGCAGCTTGGGAGGGGTCGGTAGCAATCAGCCCCAGCATTTT
-,-,TRBJ1-1,TRBV20-1,CSAKDQGPEAFF,TGCAGTGCTAAAGATCAGGGCCCTGAAGCTTTCTTT
TRBD1,few,TRBJ2-7,TRBV2,CASRRGEGTGGYEQYF,TGTGCCAGCAGGCGTGGAGAGGGGACAGGGGGCTACGAGCAGTACTTC
TRBD1,few,TRBJ1-1,TRBV10-3,CASSFDRGAKAFF,TGTGCCAGCAGTTTTGACAGGGGCGCTAAAGCTTTCTTT
-,-,TRBJ1-6,TRBV9,CASSEGLSNSPLHF,TGTGCCAGCAGCGAGGGTCTCTCAAATTCACCCCTCCACTTT
TRBD1,-,TRBJ1-2,TRBV25-1,CASSGGQGHGYTF,TGTGCCAGCAGTGGCGGACAGGGGCATGGCTACACCTTC
-,once,TRBJ1-4,TRBV19,CASSSRSHNEKLFF,TGTGCCAGTAGTTCCCGCAGCCATAATGAAAAACTGTTTTTT
-,few,TRBJ1-5,TRBV19,CASSITGYSNQPQHF,TGTGCCAGTAGTATTACAGGGTACTCCAATCAGCCCCAGCATTTT
-,-,TRBJ2-7,TRBV6-1,CASSVEGEQYF,TGTGCCAGCAGTGTTGAGGGAGAGCAGTACTTC
TRBD1,-,TRBJ1-2,TRBV20-1,CSPRQGSYGYTF,TGCAGTCCAAGACAGGGTAGCTATGGCTACACCTTC
-,-,TRBJ1-1,TRBV2,CASSEPPSNTEAFF,TGTGCCAGCAGTGAACCCCCCAGTAACACTGAAGCTTTCTTT
TRBD1,-,TRBJ2-2,TRBV9,CASKDPQGLNTGELFF,TGTGCCAGCAAGGATCCACAGGGGTTAAACACCGGGGAGCTGTTTTTT
TRBD1,-,TRBJ1-5,TRBV12-3/TRBV12-4,CASRQGQGTRQPQHF,TGTGCCAGCCGTCAGGGACAGGGAACCAGGCAGCCCCAGCATTTT
-,-,TRBJ1-3,TRBV5-1,CASSLDGSLSSGNTIYF,TGTGCCAGCAGCTTGGACGGGTCCCTAAGCTCTGGAAACACCATATATTTT
TRBD1,few,TRBJ2-7,TRBV9,CASSVRGTGFGEQYF,TGTGCCAGCAGCGTACGTGGGACAGGGTTTGGCGAGCAGTACTTC
TRBD1,few,TRBJ2-7,TRBV10-3,CAIEGQGSYEQYF,TGTGCCATCGAGGGACAGGGATCCTACGAGCAGTACTTC
TRBD2,-,TRBJ2-7,TRBV5-1,CASSPSGLAGGFSYEQYF,TGCGCCAGCAGCCCTTCGGGACTAGCGGGAGGATTCTCCTACGAGCAGTACTTC
-,-,TRBJ2-1,TRBV12-3/TRBV12-4,CASSFFLTNEQFF,TGTGCCAGCAGTTTCTTCCTTACGAATGAGCAGTTCTTC
TRBD1,few,TRBJ2-2,TRBV24-1,CATRGTGGKTGELFF,TGTGCCACCAGAGGGACAGGGGGCAAGACCGGGGAGCTGTTTTTT
TRBD2,-,TRBJ2-3,TRBV29-1,CSVLGLADTQYF,TGCAGCGTTTTAGGACTAGCGGATACGCAGTATTTT
-,-,TRBJ2-5,TRBV11-1,CASSSRARLEETQYF,TGTGCCAGCAGCTCCCGGGCCCGGTTAGAAGAGACCCAGTACTTC
TRBD2,-,TRBJ2-6,TRBV7-2,CASSPDPRLAISSGANVLTF,TGTGCCAGCAGCCCAGACCCCAGACTAGCGATTAGCTCTGGGGCCAACGTCCTGACTTTC